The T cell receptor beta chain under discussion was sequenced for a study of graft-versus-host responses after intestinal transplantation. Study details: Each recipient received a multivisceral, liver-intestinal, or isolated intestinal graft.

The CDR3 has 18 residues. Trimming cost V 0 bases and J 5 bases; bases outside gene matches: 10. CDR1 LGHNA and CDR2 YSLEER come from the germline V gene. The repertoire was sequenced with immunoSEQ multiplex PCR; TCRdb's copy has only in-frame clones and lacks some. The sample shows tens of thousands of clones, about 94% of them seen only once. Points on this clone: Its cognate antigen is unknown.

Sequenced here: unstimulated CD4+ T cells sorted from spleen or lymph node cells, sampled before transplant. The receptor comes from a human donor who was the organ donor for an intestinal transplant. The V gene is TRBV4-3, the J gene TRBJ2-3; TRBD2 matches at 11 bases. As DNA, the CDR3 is TGCGCCAGCAGCCAAGAGAGTAGCGGGGGGGCATTTGTAGATACGCAGTATTTT. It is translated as CASSQESSGGAFVDTQYF.